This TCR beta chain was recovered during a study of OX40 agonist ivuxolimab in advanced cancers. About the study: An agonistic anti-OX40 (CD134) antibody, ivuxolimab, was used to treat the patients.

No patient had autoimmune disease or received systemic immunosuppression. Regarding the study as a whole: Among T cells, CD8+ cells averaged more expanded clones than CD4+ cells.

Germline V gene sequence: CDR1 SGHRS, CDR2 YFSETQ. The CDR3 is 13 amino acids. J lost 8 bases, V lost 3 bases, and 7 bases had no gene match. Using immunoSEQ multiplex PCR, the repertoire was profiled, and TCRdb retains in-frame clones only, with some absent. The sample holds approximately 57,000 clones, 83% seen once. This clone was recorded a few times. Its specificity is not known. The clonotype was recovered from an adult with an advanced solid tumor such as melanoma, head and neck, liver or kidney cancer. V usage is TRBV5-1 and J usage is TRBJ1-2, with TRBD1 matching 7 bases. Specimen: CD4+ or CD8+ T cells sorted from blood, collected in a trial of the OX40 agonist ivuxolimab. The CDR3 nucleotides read TGCGCCAGCAGCTCGGACAGGCCAACAGGCTACACCTTC. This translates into CASSSDRPTGYTF.